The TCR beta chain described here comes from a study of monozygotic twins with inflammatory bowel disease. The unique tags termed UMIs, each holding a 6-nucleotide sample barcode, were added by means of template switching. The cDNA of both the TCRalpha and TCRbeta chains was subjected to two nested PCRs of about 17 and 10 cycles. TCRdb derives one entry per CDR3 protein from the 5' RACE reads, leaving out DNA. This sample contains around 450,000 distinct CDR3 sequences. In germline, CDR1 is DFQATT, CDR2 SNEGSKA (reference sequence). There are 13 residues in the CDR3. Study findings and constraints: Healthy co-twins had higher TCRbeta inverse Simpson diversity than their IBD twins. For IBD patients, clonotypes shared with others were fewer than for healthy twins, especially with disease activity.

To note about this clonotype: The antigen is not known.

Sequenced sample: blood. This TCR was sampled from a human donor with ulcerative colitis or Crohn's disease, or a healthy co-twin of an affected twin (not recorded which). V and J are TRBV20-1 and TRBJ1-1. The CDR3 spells CSANQDLNTEAFF.